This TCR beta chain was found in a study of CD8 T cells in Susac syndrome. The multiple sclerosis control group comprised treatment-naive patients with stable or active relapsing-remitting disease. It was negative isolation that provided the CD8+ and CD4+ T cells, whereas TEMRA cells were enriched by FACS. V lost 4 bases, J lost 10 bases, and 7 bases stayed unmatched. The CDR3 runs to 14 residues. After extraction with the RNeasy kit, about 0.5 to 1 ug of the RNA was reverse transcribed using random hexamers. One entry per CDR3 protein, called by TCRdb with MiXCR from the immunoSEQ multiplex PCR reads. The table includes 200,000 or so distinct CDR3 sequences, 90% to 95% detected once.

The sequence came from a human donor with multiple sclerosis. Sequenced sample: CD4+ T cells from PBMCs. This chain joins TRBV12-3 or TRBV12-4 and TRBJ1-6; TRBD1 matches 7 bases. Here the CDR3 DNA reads TGTGCCAGCAGTTCCCGACAGGGATGGTCACCCCTCCACTTT. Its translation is CASSSRQGWSPLHF.